The sequence of this T cell receptor (beta chain) was determined in a study of T cell responses to AZD1222 COVID-19 vaccine. The table came from immunoSEQ multiplex PCR; TCRdb's copy has only in-frame clones and leaves some out. This table holds 150,000 to 200,000 clones, just over 85% found once. The starting material was peripheral blood, obtained on day 0 of AZD1222 vaccination. This receptor was obtained from an adult in good health.

The CDR3 DNA reads TGTGCCAGCAGCCCTAGGGACAGCTCCTACGAGCAGTACTTC. Residues: CASSPRDSSYEQYF. V and J are TRBV7-8 and TRBJ2-7; the match to TRBD1 covers 7 bases. The CDR3 covers 14 residues. V was pared by 5 bases and J by 0 bases, with 4 bases of the junction left unmatched. Germline-derived CDR1 and CDR2 are SGHVS and FQNEAQ.